This entry describes one T cell receptor (beta chain). What it recognizes is unknown. Germline assignment: CDR1 GTSNPN and CDR2 SVGIG (reference sequence). Deletions cut 8 bases from V and 5 bases from J, with 15 bases between. There are 12 residues in the CDR3. This entry belongs to a study of T cell responses to AZD1222 COVID-19 vaccine. The table came from immunoSEQ multiplex PCR; TCRdb's copy has only in-frame clones and leaves some out. This sample has under 100,000 clones, with around nine tenths found just once. Points from the study as a whole: Following two doses of AZD1222, Spike-specific TCR breadth and depth rose.

Sequencing was performed on peripheral blood, taken 28 days after the second AZD1222 dose. The chain carries TRBV30 and TRBJ1-1, with D perhaps TRBD1 (6 bases). The TCR comes from an adult who received the AZD1222 COVID-19 vaccine. CDR3 region: CAGGRAVTEAFF. Written as DNA, the CDR3 is TGTGCCGGGGGCAGGGCGGTTACTGAAGCTTTCTTT.